These T cell receptor beta chains were read from a single sample in a study of T cell responses to AZD1222 COVID-19 vaccine. Assay: immunoSEQ multiplex PCR; the TCRdb copy retains only in-frame clones and omits some. This sample has about 26,000 clones, with roughly 88% found just once. The sequences come from peripheral blood, collected 28 days after the second AZD1222 dose. The receptor source for this set is an adult who received the AZD1222 COVID-19 vaccine. The CDR3 runs from the conserved cysteine through the conserved F or W. D genes are given only for firm matches. A clone size is listed for some rows: how often the clone was seen (once, few, many), or a class if it is expanded.

d_call,clone_size,v_call,j_call,cdr3_aa,cdr3_nt
.,few,TRBV25-1,TRBJ2-7,CASSVSPYEQYF,TGTGCCAGCAGCGTAAGCCCTTACGAGCAGTACTTC
TRBD1,.,TRBV27,TRBJ2-1,CASSSLQGAYNEQFF,TGTGCCAGCAGTTCCTTGCAGGGGGCCTACAATGAGCAGTTCTTC
.,.,TRBV5-4,TRBJ2-7,CASSTPTGLHEQYF,TGTGCCAGCAGCACCCCGACAGGTCTCCACGAGCAGTACTTC
TRBD1,once,TRBV4-1,TRBJ2-1,CASSQDRGQFF,TGCGCCAGCAGCCAGGACAGGGGGCAGTTCTTC
.,.,TRBV29-1,TRBJ1-1,CSVERQGGKGAFF,TGCAGCGTTGAACGTCAGGGAGGGAAAGGAGCTTTCTTT
TRBD2,once,TRBV6-2/TRBV6-3,TRBJ2-1,CASSYYGLAGGNEQFF,TGTGCCAGCAGTTACTATGGACTAGCGGGGGGCAATGAGCAGTTCTTC
.,.,TRBV5-8,TRBJ1-1,CASSLGPGRVLVDTEAFF,TGTGCCAGCAGCTTGGGCCCAGGGAGGGTCCTAGTGGACACTGAAGCTTTCTTT
TRBD2,few,TRBV15,TRBJ2-3,CATSIGGALGTQYF,TGTGCCACCAGTATCGGGGGGGCCTTGGGTACGCAGTATTTT
TRBD2,once,TRBV10-3,TRBJ2-1,CAISESRSGGGYNEQFF,TGTGCCATCAGTGAGTCACGTAGCGGGGGGGGCTACAATGAGCAGTTCTTC
.,.,TRBV11-2,TRBJ2-7,CASSSGYEQYF,TGTGCCAGCAGCTCAGGGTACGAGCAGTACTTC
.,.,TRBV18,TRBJ2-2,CASSPSRDTGELFF,TGTGCCAGCTCACCATCCCGGGACACCGGGGAGCTGTTTTTT
.,.,TRBV3-1/TRBV3-2,TRBJ2-3,CASRPSVPSTDTQYF,TGTGCCAGCAGACCTAGCGTTCCTAGCACAGATACGCAGTATTTT
TRBD1,.,TRBV18,TRBJ1-2,CASSLPAQGNYGYTF,TGTGCCAGCTCACTACCAGCACAGGGGAACTATGGCTACACCTTC
.,.,TRBV10-1,TRBJ2-2,CASSELGYHTGELFF,TGCGCCAGCAGTGAGCTGGGCTACCACACCGGGGAGCTGTTTTTT
.,.,TRBV3-1/TRBV3-2,TRBJ2-4,CASSQDLTLRDIQYF,TGTGCCAGCAGCCAAGATTTGACACTCCGTGACATTCAGTACTTC
TRBD2,.,TRBV13,TRBJ2-3,CASSPSGGSTDTQYF,TGTGCCAGCAGCCCTAGCGGGGGAAGCACAGATACGCAGTATTTT
.,once,TRBV6-5,TRBJ1-6,CASGEGYNSPLHF,TGTGCCAGCGGGGAGGGGTATAATTCACCCCTCCACTTT
.,.,TRBV28,TRBJ2-7,CASSPPFRGGPKYF,TGTGCCAGCAGTCCACCCTTTAGGGGTGGGCCCAAGTACTTC
.,.,TRBV4-1,TRBJ2-2,CASKVRAVDTGELFF,TGCGCCAGCAAAGTCCGGGCGGTTGACACCGGGGAGCTGTTTTTT
.,.,TRBV4-3,TRBJ2-1,CASSQVLSYNEQFF,TGCGCCAGCAGCCAAGTGCTATCGTACAATGAGCAGTTCTTC